A single sample is the source of the 4 T cell receptor beta chains below, sequenced in a study of shared clonotypes between healthy human individuals. Profiled with immunoSEQ multiplex PCR; TCRdb holds only in-frame clones, not every one. Altogether over 850,000 clones are present, approximately 80% being singletons, with the ten largest covering approximately 0.5%. The sample taken for sequencing was memory CD4+ T cells from PBMCs. Indicated subset: CD45RA-negative fraction. These receptors all come from a man aged 18 to 30 in good health. Some clones in this sample may be carry-over from other donors' samples.

Regarding this clone: Its ends do not fully match the called genes, so a read error is possible. This chain joins TRBV5-4 and TRBJ2-3, with TRBD1 matching 9 bases. This CDR3 is built from 15 residues. The germline V gene has CDR1 SGHNT and CDR2 YYREEE (reference sequence). Here the CDR3 DNA reads TGCGCCAGCAGCCGTAGGGACAGGGACACAGATACGCAGTATTTT. This sequence encodes CASSRRDRDTDTQYF.

The chain is built from TRBV27 and TRBJ2-1; possibly TRBD1 for D (6 bases). The CDR3 consists of 17 residues. Trimming pared 3 bases from V and 4 bases from J, leaving 19 bases between. The germline CDR1 and CDR2 sequences are MNHEY and SMNVEV (reference sequence). CDR3: CASSFVGAGHHYNEQFF. The DNA for the CDR3 is TGTGCCAGCAGTTTTGTGGGGGCGGGCCACCATTACAATGAGCAGTTCTTC.

This sequence joins TRBV5-4 and TRBJ2-7; TRBD2 matches at 14 bases. This CDR3 has 16 residues. V shed 4 bases and J 4 bases; nucleotides not matched to a gene: 7. Germline V CDR1 and CDR2: SGHNT, YYREEE (reference sequence). As DNA, the CDR3 is TGTGCCAGCAGCCACGGACTAGCGGGAGGAAGATACGAGCAGTACTTC. Its protein product is CASSHGLAGGRYEQYF.

The J gene is TRBJ2-7, the V gene TRBV6-1, with D perhaps TRBD1 (6 bases). This CDR3 is 14 amino acids long. Between the trimmed V and J ends, which lost 7 bases and 4 bases, there was a span of 17 bases. The germline CDR1 and CDR2 sequences are MNHNS and SASEGT. CDR3 residues: CASTAGTRPYEQYF. The CDR3, as DNA: TGTGCCAGCACTGCCGGGACAAGACCATACGAGCAGTACTTC.